This TCR beta chain was recovered during a study of regulatory T cells in long-lasting Graves disease. Looked up from germline, CDR1 is LNHDA and CDR2 is SQIVND (reference sequence). V trimming: 6 bases; J trimming: 0 bases; junction bases outside the gene matches: 7. The CDR3 contains 15 residues. The time point was: newly diagnosed GD, antithyroid drugs for less than 3 months. RNA from PBMCs was the source of the TCR library. This clonotype was seen many times. To make TCR beta libraries, researchers used iRepertoire HTBI primers and Arm-PCR of CDR3 regions. Original processing notes: Samples jointly harbored 55 to 75 TRBV and approximately 15 TRBJ segments. TCRdb re-derived calls from the multiplex PCR reads in MiXCR, one entry per CDR3 protein. TCRdb, rather than the study authors, made the V and J calls. The table lists over 200,000 distinct CDR3 sequences, more than 15% of them singletons, with 14% in the top ten.

A further study also used this sample, focusing on T cells in Graves' hyperthyroidism and ophthalmopathy.

The sample here was peripheral blood mononuclear cells (PBMCs), taken at new diagnosis, from a patient treated with antithyroid drugs. The receptor was derived from a woman younger than 45 with Graves disease. The rearrangement links TRBV19 to TRBJ1-1; the match to TRBD1 covers 7 bases. DNA for the CDR3: TGTGCCAGTAGGTGGGCAGGGGGTATGAACACTGAAGCTTTCTTT. This translates into CASRWAGGMNTEAFF.